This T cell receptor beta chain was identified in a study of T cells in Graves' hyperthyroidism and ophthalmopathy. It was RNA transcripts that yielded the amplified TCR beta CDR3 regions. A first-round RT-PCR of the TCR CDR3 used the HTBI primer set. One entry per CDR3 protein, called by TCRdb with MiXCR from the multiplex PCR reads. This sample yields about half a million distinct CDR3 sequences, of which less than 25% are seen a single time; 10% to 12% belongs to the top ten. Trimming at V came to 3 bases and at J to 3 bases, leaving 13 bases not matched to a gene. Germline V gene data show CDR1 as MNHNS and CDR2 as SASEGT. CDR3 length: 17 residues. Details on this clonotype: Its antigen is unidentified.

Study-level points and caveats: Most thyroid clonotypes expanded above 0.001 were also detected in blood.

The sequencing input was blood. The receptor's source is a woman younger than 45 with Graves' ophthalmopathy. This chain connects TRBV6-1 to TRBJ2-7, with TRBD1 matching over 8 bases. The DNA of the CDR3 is TGTGCCAGCAGTGAGGCGCTTCGGGGGACAGGTGACTACGAGCAGTACTTC. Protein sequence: CASSEALRGTGDYEQYF.